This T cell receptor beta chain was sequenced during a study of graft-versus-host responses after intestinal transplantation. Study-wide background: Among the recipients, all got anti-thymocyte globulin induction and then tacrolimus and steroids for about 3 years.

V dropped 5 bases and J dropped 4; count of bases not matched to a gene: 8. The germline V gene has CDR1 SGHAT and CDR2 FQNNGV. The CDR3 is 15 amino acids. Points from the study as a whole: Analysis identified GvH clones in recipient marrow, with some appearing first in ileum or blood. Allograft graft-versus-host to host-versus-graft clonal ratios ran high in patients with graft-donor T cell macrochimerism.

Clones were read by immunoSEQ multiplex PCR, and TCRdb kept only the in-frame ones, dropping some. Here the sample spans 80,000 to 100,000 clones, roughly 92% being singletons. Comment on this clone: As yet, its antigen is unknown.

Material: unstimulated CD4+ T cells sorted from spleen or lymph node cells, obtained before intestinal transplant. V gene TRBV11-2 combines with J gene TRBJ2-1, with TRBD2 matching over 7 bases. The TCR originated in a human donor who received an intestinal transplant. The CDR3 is CASSPGGGPYNEQFF. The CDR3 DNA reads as TGTGCCAGCAGCCCGGGGGGAGGGCCGTACAATGAGCAGTTCTTC.